The 19 T cell receptor beta chains below come from one sample, sequenced in a study of beta chain features in type 1 diabetes (dated by TCRdb to between 2018 and 2020). These receptors' antigens are unknown. What the authors observed across the whole study: Type 1 diabetes patients showed a moderate but significant shortening of TCRB CDR3 length in all four CD4+ subsets.

Libraries were prepared through the immunoSEQ multiplex PCR assay. The entire isolated RNA was reverse transcribed using the High Capacity cDNA Reverse Transcription Kit, and thus expressed TCRB transcripts were sequenced. The clones in this table, taken by TCRdb from immuneACCESS, are in-frame only. Not every clone is retained; where verified, under half of the shortfall comes from an unresolved V gene, and the cause of the rest is unknown. Recorded for this sample are under 850,000 clones; roughly 13% of them occurred a single time. Clones ranked in the top ten supply around 0.022% of the sample. Sequenced: naive CD4+ T cells from blood. The cell subset or site label for this specimen denotes: true naive CD4+ T cells. All receptors derive from a man younger than 35 with type 1 diabetes.

This clone was recorded a few times. The J gene is TRBJ1-6, the V gene TRBV30, with D unresolved. The CDR3 is 16 residues long. Per the germline V gene, CDR1 is GTSNPN and CDR2 is SVGIG (reference sequence). V dropped 1 base and J dropped 8 bases, with 18 bases sitting between them. Here the CDR3 reads CAWSDSQMIPDSPLHF. Written as DNA, the CDR3 is TGTGCCTGGAGTGACTCCCAAATGATTCCGGATTCACCCCTCCACTTT.

This chain joins TRBV21-1 and TRBJ2-3; the table's D call TRBD1 went unverified against the DNA. TRBV21-1 is a recognized pseudogene. The CDR3 length is 16 residues. The CDR3 sequence is CASSKAPAGDTDTQYF. Written as DNA, the CDR3 is TGTGCCAGCAGCAAAGCGCCGGCAGGGGACACAGATACGCAGTATTTT.

The gene calls are TRBV29-1 and TRBJ1-1; possibly TRBD1 for D (5 bases). The CDR3 is made up of 14 amino acids. Germline assignment: CDR1 SQVTM and CDR2 ANQGSEA. V gave up 2 bases and J gave up 3 bases, with 13 bases separating them. This CDR3 is CSVETRGLDTEAFF. The CDR3 region has the DNA TGCAGCGTTGAAACCCGGGGCCTCGACACTGAAGCTTTCTTT.

The V gene is TRBV10-1, the J gene TRBJ2-3; maybe TRBD2 (6 bases). The CDR3 has 14 residues. The V end lost 5 bases, the J end lost 0 bases, and 9 bases lay between the germline ends. Germline V gene lookup returns CDR1 WNHNN and CDR2 SYGVQD (reference sequence). CDR3 in amino acids: CASSSGESTDTQYF. In DNA, the CDR3 is TGCGCCAGCAGTTCGGGGGAGAGCACAGATACGCAGTATTTT.

The chain carries TRBV6-5 and TRBJ2-3; 8 positions match TRBD1. V trimming: 6 bases; J trimming: 7 bases; junction bases outside the gene matches: 9. CDR1 is MNHEY, CDR2 SVGAGI, per germline. The CDR3 sequence is 14 residues long. Here the CDR3 DNA reads TGTGCCAGCAGCATCGACAGGGGCCCAAATACGCAGTATTTT. Translated, it gives CASSIDRGPNTQYF.

CDR3 amino acids: CASSRKDIMNTEAFF. CDR3 sequence (DNA): TGTGCCAGTAGTAGGAAGGACATAATGAACACTGAAGCTTTCTTT. The chain is built from TRBV19 and TRBJ1-1, with D possibly being TRBD1 (5 bases). From germline, CDR1 is LNHDA and CDR2 SQIVND (reference sequence). V was trimmed by 4 bases and J by 0 bases, leaving 12 bases between them. There are 15 residues in the CDR3.

The V and J genes are TRBV28 and TRBJ1-1; 7 bases fit TRBD1. The germline CDR1 and CDR2 sequences are MDHEN and SYDVKM. The CDR3 loop spans 12 amino acids. V was pared by 3 bases and J by 11 bases, with 6 bases of the junction left unmatched. CDR3: CASSLSQGVAFF. The CDR3 DNA follows: TGTGCCAGCAGTTTGAGTCAGGGGGTGGCTTTCTTT.

The J gene is TRBJ1-6, the V gene TRBV14; 8 bases are shared with TRBD1. The CDR3 totals 15 residues. Trimming at V came to 0 bases and at J to 8 bases, leaving 3 bases not matched to a gene. Germline V gene sequence: CDR1 SGHDN, CDR2 FVKESK. CDR3 residues: CASSQEDREDSPLHF. CDR3 in DNA: TGTGCCAGCAGCCAAGAGGACAGGGAAGATTCACCCCTCCACTTT.

This clone has only a few counts. The chain couples TRBV13 to TRBJ1-2; D remains unclear. The CDR3 has 14 amino acids. Germline CDR1 reads PRHDT; CDR2 reads FYEKMQ (reference sequence). Trimming stripped 3 bases from V and 0 bases from J, with 8 bases between. The CDR3 loop is CASSFGLANYGYTF. Written as DNA, the CDR3 is TGTGCCAGCAGCTTTGGGTTAGCTAACTATGGCTACACCTTC.

Only a few counts were recorded for this clone. The chain has TRBV7-8 and TRBJ2-3; D not resolved. V shed 4 bases and J shed 3 bases, with 5 bases lying between them. The CDR3 is made up of 12 amino acids. Germline CDR1 SGHVS, CDR2 FQNEAQ. The CDR3: CASSSMTDTQYF. CDR3 sequence (DNA): TGTGCCAGCAGCTCTATGACAGATACGCAGTATTTT.

For the CDR3, the DNA is TGTGCCTGGACAGGGGTCGATTCGGATTCACCCCTCCACTTT. Its protein product is CAWTGVDSDSPLHF. This sequence joins TRBV30 and TRBJ1-6, with D perhaps matching TRBD1 (6 bases). V lost 4 bases and J 8 bases, leaving 15 bases between the germline ends. This CDR3 region has 14 residues. Germline CDR1 and CDR2: GTSNPN and SVGIG (reference sequence).

V gene TRBV7-6 combines with J gene TRBJ2-7, with D possibly TRBD1 on 6 matching bases. The CDR3 has 14 residues. V was clipped by 6 bases and J by 2 bases, with 14 bases between them. CDR1 is SGHVS, CDR2 FNYEAQ, per germline. In nucleotides, the CDR3 is TGTGCCAGCAGTCCGAAAGGACAGACCTACGAGCAGTACTTC. It yields the protein CASSPKGQTYEQYF.

The CDR3 DNA is TGTGCCAGCAGTGAACACTACAATCAGCCCCAGCATTTT. As protein: CASSEHYNQPQHF. This chain joins TRBV6-1 and TRBJ1-5; D gene ambiguous. CDR1 is MNHNS and CDR2 is SASEGT in the germline V gene. Trimming took 2 bases from V and 3 from J, leaving 5 bases between them. The CDR3 loop spans 13 amino acids.

The chain uses TRBV6-1 and TRBJ2-5; D not certain. Germline V lookup: CDR1 MNHNS, CDR2 SASEGT. The CDR3 has 12 amino acids. The ends were cut back, 0 bases at V and 6 bases at J, with 5 bases in the middle. CDR3: CASSEATQTQYF. The CDR3 DNA reads as TGTGCCAGCAGTGAAGCGACGCAGACCCAGTACTTC.

The J gene is TRBJ1-1, the V gene TRBV5-6, with a weak D call TRBD1 (5 bases). Germline CDR1 is SGHDT and CDR2 is YYEEEE. The CDR3 consists of 12 residues. Trimming left V 6 bases short and J 5 bases short, with 11 bases between. The CDR3 nucleotides are TGTGCCAGCACCTGGGGCGCGACTGAAGCTTTCTTT. Its protein is CASTWGATEAFF. The complete variable domain, with remaining parts taken from reference TRBV5-6 and TRBJ1-1, reads DAGVTQSPTHLIKTRGQQVTLRCSPKSGHDTVSWYQQALGQGPQFIFQYYEEEERQRGNFPDRFSGHQFPNYSSELNVNALLLGDSALYLCASTWGATEAFFGQGTRLTVV.

In regard to this clone: The sample has other DNA sequences that encode this CDR3 too. The chain has TRBV7-9 and TRBJ1-2; 8 positions agree with TRBD1. Germline lookup yields CDR1 SEHNR and CDR2 FQNEAQ (reference sequence). Unmatched junction bases numbered 1, after V lost 4 bases and J lost 3 bases. The CDR3 loop spans 13 amino acids. CDR3 region: CASSSGQDYGYTF. As DNA, the CDR3 is TGTGCCAGCAGCTCGGGACAGGACTATGGCTACACCTTC.

This clone was observed a few times. The CDR3 DNA follows: TGTGCCAGCAGCTTAAAGGCAGGGGGAGATGGCTACACCTTC. It codes for CASSLKAGGDGYTF. The chain has TRBV7-3 and TRBJ1-2; TRBD1 matches at 7 bases. The CDR3 sequence is 14 residues long. Germline V CDR1 and CDR2: SGHTA, FQGTGA. Germline trimming cut 1 base from V and 6 bases from J; bases unmatched to any gene: 5.

This clone has a handful of counts. The J gene is TRBJ1-5, the V gene TRBV4-1; D call uncertain. The CDR3 runs to 13 residues. In germline, CDR1 is MGHRA, CDR2 YSYEKL. V lost 1 base and J 3 bases, leaving 4 bases between the germline ends. CDR3 sequence: CASSQAPNQPQHF. CDR3 in DNA: TGCGCCAGCAGCCAAGCCCCCAATCAGCCCCAGCATTTT.

The rearrangement uses TRBV27 and TRBJ2-7; 8 bases are shared with TRBD2. This CDR3 contains 16 residues. Germline trimming cut 6 bases from V and 1 base from J; bases unmatched to any gene: 11. Germline V gene sequence: CDR1 MNHEY, CDR2 SMNVEV (reference sequence). The DNA of the CDR3 is TGTGCCAGCAGCCCCGGTATGGTAGCGGGGTCCTACGAGCAGTACTTC. Its protein product is CASSPGMVAGSYEQYF.